Listed below are T cell receptor beta chains from one sample, sequenced in a study of CXCR3-negative and CXCR3-positive naive CD8 T cells. Each CDR3 protein gets one entry in TCRdb, which reprocessed the 5' RACE reads and gives no DNA. The sample table sets out some 130,000 distinct CDR3 sequences. Sequenced sample: naive CXCR3- CD8+ T cells from blood. These receptor sequences come from a human donor in good health. Some clones in this sample may be carry-over from other donors' samples. Both conserved end residues are part of each CDR3.

>TRBV7-9|TRBJ2-7
CASSLGPRSYEQYF
>TRBV5-1|TRBJ2-3
CASSLAGGDTQYF
>TRBV19|TRBJ1-1
CASSIDLQDEAFF
>TRBV5-1|TRBJ2-5
CASSTGTYQETQYF
>TRBV7-3|TRBJ2-7
CASSSGGGGYEQYF
>TRBV28|TRBJ2-7
CASSGQPAYEQYF
>TRBV30|TRBJ1-1
CAWSGSYGRIAEAFF
>TRBV2|TRBJ2-4
CASSEYGGGAGKAKNIQYF
>TRBV9|TRBJ2-6
CASSVGLAGGISGANVLTF
>TRBV29-1|TRBJ1-4
CSVQGIANEKLFF
>TRBV5-1|TRBJ2-2
CASSFGRVNTGELFF
>TRBV28|TRBJ2-2
CASSLSGQGAGELFF
>TRBV5-1|TRBJ2-5
CASRDRETQYF
>TRBV12-3/TRBV12-4|TRBJ2-7
CAIGSYAEGQYF
>TRBV7-9|TRBJ2-7
CASSSIIERYEQYF
>TRBV15|TRBJ2-3
CATLPLLSGGPTDTQYF
>TRBV7-9|TRBJ2-1
CASSTRSGGLDEQFF
>TRBV4-1|TRBJ1-6
CASSQDRGSGSPLHF
>TRBV4-3|TRBJ1-6
CASSQSESSYNSPLHF
>TRBV5-1|TRBJ2-3
CASSLEQGYASGPDTQYF
>TRBV19|TRBJ2-5
CASSGRAPNQETQYF
>TRBV28|TRBJ1-2
CASSLRVGPSYGYTF
>TRBV5-5|TRBJ2-3
CASSYRGWTSTDTQYF
>TRBV13|TRBJ2-1
CASSLGGPDNEQFF
>TRBV6-5|TRBJ2-1
CASSYARAYEQFF
>TRBV7-6|TRBJ2-3
CASSGTADTQYF
>TRBV7-6|TRBJ2-2
CASSSTTGELFF
>TRBV21-1|TRBJ1-2
CASSATANYGYTF
>TRBV29-1|TRBJ2-7
CSVESGETASYEQYF
>TRBV7-3|TRBJ2-3
CASSSYRGGTDTQYF
>TRBV19|TRBJ2-1
CASSTDRAREDEQFF
>TRBV10-3|TRBJ2-1
CAISGGDNEQFF
>TRBV11-2|TRBJ1-4
CASSRAGTAPRGPNEKLFF
>TRBV11-2|TRBJ2-5
CASSLGIGAQETQYF
>TRBV29-1|TRBJ2-5
CSVVLGLAGGWETQYF
>TRBV28|TRBJ2-7
CASSQQGLSYEQYF
>TRBV4-1|TRBJ2-5
CASSQDPLELYRGQAQYF
>TRBV12-3/TRBV12-4|TRBJ2-7
CASSPAGNYEQYF
>TRBV10-1|TRBJ1-2
CASSEDRDYGYTF
>TRBV9|TRBJ2-3
CASKEETSSGADTQYF
>TRBV5-4|TRBJ2-1
CASSLAQAGRYNEQFF
>TRBV7-8|TRBJ2-1
CASSPRDPSSYNEQFF
>TRBV7-2|TRBJ2-7
CASSMDRTYEQYF
>TRBV4-3|TRBJ2-7
CASSQDPSGVTYEQYF
>TRBV4-3|TRBJ2-3
CASSQGPLVERPSTDTQYF
>TRBV20-1|TRBJ1-1
CSARHRGENTEAFF
>TRBV2|TRBJ2-7
CASSEFDGSAYEQYF
>TRBV7-9|TRBJ2-7
CASSPPSSYEQYF
>TRBV5-6|TRBJ1-2
CASSLPMGVRGYTF
>TRBV7-9|TRBJ2-7
CASSLGQGRTYEQYF
>TRBV12-5|TRBJ2-1
CASGLVNRDDEQFF
>TRBV24-1|TRBJ2-7
CATSEGYEQYF
>TRBV15|TRBJ2-7
CATSRAGQLYEQYF